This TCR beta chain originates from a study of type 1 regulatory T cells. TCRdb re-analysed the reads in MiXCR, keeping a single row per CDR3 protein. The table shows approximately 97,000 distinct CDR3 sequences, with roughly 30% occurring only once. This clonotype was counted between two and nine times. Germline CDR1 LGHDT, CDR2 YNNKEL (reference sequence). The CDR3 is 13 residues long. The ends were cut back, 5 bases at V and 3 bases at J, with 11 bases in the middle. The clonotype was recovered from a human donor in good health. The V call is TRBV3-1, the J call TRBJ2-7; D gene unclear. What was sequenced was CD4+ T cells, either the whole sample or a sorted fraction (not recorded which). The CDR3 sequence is CASSYGPRYEQYF. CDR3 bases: TGTGCCAGCAGCTACGGACCACGCTACGAGCAGTACTTC.